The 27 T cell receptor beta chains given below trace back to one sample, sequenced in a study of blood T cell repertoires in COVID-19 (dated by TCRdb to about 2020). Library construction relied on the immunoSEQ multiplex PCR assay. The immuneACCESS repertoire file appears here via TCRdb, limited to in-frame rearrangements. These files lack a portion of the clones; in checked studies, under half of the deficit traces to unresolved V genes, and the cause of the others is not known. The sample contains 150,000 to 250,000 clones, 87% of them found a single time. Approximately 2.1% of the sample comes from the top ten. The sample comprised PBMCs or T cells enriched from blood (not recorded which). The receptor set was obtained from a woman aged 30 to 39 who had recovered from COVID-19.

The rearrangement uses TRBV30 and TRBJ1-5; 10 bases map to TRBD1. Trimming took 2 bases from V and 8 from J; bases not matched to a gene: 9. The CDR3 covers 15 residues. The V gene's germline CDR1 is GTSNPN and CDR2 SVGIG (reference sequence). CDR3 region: CAWSTAGQGPKPQHF. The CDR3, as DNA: TGTGCCTGGAGTACTGCGGGACAGGGGCCGAAGCCCCAGCATTTT.

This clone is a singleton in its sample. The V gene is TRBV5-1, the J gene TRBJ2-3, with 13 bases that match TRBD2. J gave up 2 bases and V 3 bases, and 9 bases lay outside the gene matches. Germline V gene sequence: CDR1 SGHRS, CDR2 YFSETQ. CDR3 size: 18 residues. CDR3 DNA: TGCGCCAGCAGCTACCGGACTAGCGGGGGAGGGAACACAGATACGCAGTATTTT. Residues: CASSYRTSGGGNTDTQYF.

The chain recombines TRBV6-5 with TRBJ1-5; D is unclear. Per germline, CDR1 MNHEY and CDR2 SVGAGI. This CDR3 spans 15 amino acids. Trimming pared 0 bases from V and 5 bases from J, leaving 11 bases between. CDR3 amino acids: CASSYSIGSHQPQHF. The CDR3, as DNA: TGTGCCAGCAGTTACTCGATTGGGAGTCATCAGCCCCAGCATTTT.

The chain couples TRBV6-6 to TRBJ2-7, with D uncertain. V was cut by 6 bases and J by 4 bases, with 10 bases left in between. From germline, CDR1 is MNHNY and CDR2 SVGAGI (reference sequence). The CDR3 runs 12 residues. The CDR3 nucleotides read TGTGCCAGCAGCTCGCAGTTATACGAGCAGTACTTC. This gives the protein CASSSQLYEQYF.

Here the CDR3 reads CASTFGENEQFF. CDR3 DNA sequence: TGTGCCAGCACCTTCGGGGAGAATGAGCAGTTCTTC. This chain links TRBV7-9 with TRBJ2-1; a possible D gene is TRBD2 (5 bases). The CDR3 has 12 amino acids. V was cut by 7 bases and J by 7 bases, with 11 bases left in between. CDR1 and CDR2 from the germline V gene are SEHNR and FQNEAQ (reference sequence). The complete variable domain, with remaining parts taken from reference TRBV7-9 and TRBJ2-1, reads DTGVSQNPRHKITKRGQNVTFRCDPISEHNRLYWYRQTLGQGPEFLTYFQNEAQLEKSRLLSDRFSAERPKGSFSTLEIQRTEQGDSAMYLCASTFGENEQFFGPGTRLTVL.

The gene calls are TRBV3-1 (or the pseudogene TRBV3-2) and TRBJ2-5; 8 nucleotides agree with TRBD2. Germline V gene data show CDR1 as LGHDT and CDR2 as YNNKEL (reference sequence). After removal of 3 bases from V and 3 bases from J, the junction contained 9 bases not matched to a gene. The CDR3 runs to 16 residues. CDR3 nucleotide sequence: TGTGCCAGCAGCCAGAATCCACGGGGGGGAGAAGAGACCCAGTACTTC. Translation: CASSQNPRGGEETQYF.

The CDR3 reads CASSQAILQGSPYGYTF. As DNA, the CDR3 is TGTGCCAGTAGTCAAGCCATCTTACAGGGGTCCCCTTATGGCTACACCTTC. The chain recombines TRBV19 with TRBJ1-2; 7 bases align to TRBD1. V lost 5 bases to trimming and J lost 5 bases; unmatched junction nucleotides: 17. The germline CDR1 and CDR2 sequences are LNHDA and SQIVND (reference sequence). The CDR3 has 17 residues.

The CDR3 sequence: CTSSDSGGTEAFF. CDR3 bases: TGCACCAGCAGCGATTCAGGGGGCACTGAAGCTTTCTTT. The chain recombines TRBV1 with TRBJ1-1; the table's D call of TRBD1 was not tested on the DNA. TRBV1 is labeled a pseudogene. CDR3 length: 13 residues.

CDR3 sequence reads: CASSLAGTSGGPTDTQYF. CDR3 nucleotide sequence: TGCGCCAGCAGCTTGGCCGGGACTAGCGGGGGGCCGACAGATACGCAGTATTTT. The chain joins TRBV5-1 to TRBJ2-3, with TRBD2 matching over 15 bases. Germline loops: CDR1 SGHRS, CDR2 YFSETQ. Trimming cost V 0 bases and J 3 bases; bases outside gene matches: 5. The CDR3 is 18 residues long. The whole variable domain, remainder taken from reference TRBV5-1 and TRBJ2-3, is KAGVTQTPRYLIKTRGQQVTLSCSPISGHRSVSWYQQTPGQGLQFLFEYFSETQRNKGNFPGRFSGRQFSNSRSEMNVSTLELGDSALYLCASSLAGTSGGPTDTQYFGPGTRLTVL.

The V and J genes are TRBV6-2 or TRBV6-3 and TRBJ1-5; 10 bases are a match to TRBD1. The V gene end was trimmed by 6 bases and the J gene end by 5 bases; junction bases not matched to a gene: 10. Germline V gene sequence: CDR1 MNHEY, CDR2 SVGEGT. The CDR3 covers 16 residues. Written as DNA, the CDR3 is TGTGCCAGCAGCCTCTTTCGGACAGGGGGTGATCAGCCCCAGCATTTT. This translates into CASSLFRTGGDQPQHF.

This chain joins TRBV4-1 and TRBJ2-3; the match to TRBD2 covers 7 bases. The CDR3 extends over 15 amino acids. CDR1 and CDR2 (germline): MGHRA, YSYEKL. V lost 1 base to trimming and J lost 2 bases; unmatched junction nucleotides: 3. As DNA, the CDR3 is TGCGCCAGCAGCCAAGGGACTAGATACACAGATACGCAGTATTTT. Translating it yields CASSQGTRYTDTQYF.

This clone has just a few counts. The CDR3 region has the DNA TGTGCCAGCAGTTATCAAGCGGTGTACCAAGAGACCCAGTACTTC. It yields the protein CASSYQAVYQETQYF. The V gene is TRBV6-2 or TRBV6-3, the J gene TRBJ2-5; possible D gene TRBD2, 5 bases. The CDR3 runs 15 residues. Germline-derived CDR1 and CDR2 are MNHEY and SVGEGT. Trimming removed 3 bases from V and 0 bases from J, with 11 bases in between.

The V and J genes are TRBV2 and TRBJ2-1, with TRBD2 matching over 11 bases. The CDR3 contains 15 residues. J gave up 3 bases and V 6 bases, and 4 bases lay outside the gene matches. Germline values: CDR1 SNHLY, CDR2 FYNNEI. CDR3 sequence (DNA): TGTGCCAGCAGGAGGGGACTAGCGGACTACAATGAGCAGTTCTTC. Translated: CASRRGLADYNEQFF.

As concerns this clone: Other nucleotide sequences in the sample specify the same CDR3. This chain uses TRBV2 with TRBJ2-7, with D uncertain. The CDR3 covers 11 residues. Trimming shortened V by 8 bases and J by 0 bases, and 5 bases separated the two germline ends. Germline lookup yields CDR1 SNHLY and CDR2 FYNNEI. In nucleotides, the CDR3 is TGTGCCAGCTCTAGCTCCTACGAGCAGTACTTC. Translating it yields CASSSSYEQYF.

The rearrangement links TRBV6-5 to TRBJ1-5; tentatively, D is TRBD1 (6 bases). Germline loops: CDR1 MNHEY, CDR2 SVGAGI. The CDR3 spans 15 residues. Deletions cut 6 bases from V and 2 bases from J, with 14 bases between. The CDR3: CASRGGGYGNQPQHF. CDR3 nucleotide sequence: TGTGCCAGCAGAGGGGGGGGGTACGGCAATCAGCCCCAGCATTTT.

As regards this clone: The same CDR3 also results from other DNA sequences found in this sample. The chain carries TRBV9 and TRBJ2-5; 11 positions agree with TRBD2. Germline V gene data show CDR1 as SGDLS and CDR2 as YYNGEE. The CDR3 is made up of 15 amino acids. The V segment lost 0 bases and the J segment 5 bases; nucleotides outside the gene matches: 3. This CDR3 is CASSVVSGGAETQYF. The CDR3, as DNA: TGTGCCAGCAGCGTAGTTAGCGGGGGGGCGGAGACCCAGTACTTC. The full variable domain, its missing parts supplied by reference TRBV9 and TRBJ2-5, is DSGVTQTPKHLITATGQRVTLRCSPRSGDLSVYWYQQSLDQGLQFLIQYYNGEERAKGNILERFSAQQFPDLHSELNLSSLELGDSALYFCASSVVSGGAETQYFGPGTRLLVL.

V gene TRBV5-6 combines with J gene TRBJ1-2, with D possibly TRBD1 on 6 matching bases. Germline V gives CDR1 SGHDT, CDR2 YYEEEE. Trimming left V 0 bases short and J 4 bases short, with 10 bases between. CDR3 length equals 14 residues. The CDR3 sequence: CASSLVWDTYGYTF. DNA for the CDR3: TGTGCCAGCAGCTTGGTTTGGGACACCTATGGCTACACCTTC.

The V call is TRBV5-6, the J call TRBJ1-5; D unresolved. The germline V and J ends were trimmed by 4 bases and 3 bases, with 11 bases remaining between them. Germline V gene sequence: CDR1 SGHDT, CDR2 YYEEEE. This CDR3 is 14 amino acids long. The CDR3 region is CASSVGSLNQPQHF. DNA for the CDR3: TGTGCCAGCAGCGTCGGGAGCCTCAATCAGCCCCAGCATTTT.

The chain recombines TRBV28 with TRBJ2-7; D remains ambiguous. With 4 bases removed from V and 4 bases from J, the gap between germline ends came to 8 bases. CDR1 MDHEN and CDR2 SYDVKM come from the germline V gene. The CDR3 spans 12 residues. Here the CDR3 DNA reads TGTGCCAGCAGTTACAGCCCTTACGAGCAGTACTTC. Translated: CASSYSPYEQYF.

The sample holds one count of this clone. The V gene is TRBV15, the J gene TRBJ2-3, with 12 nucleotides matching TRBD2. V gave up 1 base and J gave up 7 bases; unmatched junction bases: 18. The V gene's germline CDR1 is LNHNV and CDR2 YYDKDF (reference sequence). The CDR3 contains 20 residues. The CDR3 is CATSRGLGLAGWGFDYTQYF. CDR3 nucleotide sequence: TGTGCCACCAGCAGAGGCCTGGGACTAGCGGGTTGGGGCTTTGATTATACGCAGTATTTT.

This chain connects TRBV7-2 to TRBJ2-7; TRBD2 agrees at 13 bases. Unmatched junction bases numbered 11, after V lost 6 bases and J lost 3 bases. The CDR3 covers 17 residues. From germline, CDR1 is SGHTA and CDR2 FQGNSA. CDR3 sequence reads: CASRVIGGLAGFYEQYF. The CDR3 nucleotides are TGTGCCAGCAGGGTCATAGGGGGACTAGCGGGATTCTACGAGCAGTACTTC.

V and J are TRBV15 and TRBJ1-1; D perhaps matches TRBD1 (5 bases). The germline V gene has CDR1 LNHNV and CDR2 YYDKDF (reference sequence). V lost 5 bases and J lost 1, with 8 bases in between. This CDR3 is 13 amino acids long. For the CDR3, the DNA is TGTGCCACCAGCGTAGGACAGAACACTGAAGCTTTCTTT. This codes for CATSVGQNTEAFF. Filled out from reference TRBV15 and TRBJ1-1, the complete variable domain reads DAMVIQNPRYQVTQFGKPVTLSCSQTLNHNVMYWYQQKSSQAPKLLFHYYDKDFNNEADTPDNFQSRRPNTSFCFLDIRSPGLGDTAMYLCATSVGQNTEAFFGQGTRLTVV.

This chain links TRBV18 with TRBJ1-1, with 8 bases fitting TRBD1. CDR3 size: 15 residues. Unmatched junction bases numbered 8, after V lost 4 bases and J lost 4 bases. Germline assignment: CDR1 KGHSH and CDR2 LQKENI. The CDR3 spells CASSRLQGAFTEAFF. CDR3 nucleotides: TGTGCCAGCTCACGGCTCCAGGGGGCTTTCACTGAAGCTTTCTTT.

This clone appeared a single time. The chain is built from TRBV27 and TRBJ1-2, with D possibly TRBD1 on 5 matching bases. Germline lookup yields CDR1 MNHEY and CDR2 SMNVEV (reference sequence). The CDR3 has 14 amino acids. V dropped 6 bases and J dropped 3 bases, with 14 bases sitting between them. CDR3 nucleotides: TGTGCCAGCAGGCAGGGTAAACGAGACTATGGCTACACCTTC. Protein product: CASRQGKRDYGYTF.

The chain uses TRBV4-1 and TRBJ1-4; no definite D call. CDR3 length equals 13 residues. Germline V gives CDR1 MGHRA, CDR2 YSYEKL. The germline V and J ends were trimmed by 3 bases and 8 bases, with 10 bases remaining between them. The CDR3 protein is CASSQYSGEKLFF. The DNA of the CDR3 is TGCGCCAGCAGCCAGTATTCGGGGGAAAAACTGTTTTTT.

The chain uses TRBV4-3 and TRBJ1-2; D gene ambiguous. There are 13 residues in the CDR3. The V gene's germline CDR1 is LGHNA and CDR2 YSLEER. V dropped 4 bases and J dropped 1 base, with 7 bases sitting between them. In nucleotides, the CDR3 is TGCGCCAGCAGCCCTGCAGTTAACTATGGCTACACCTTC. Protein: CASSPAVNYGYTF.

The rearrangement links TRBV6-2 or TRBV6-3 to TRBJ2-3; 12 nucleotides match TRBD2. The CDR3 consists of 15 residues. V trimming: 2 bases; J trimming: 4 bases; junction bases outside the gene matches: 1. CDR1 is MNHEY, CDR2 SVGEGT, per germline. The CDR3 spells CASSYTSGGPDTQYF. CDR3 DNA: TGTGCCAGCAGTTACACTAGCGGGGGGCCAGATACGCAGTATTTT.